Following are 21 T cell receptor beta chains from one sample sequenced in a study of shared clonotypes between healthy human individuals. The table came from immunoSEQ multiplex PCR; TCRdb's copy has only in-frame clones and leaves some out. The table has some 2.1 million clones, 85% to 95% seen once. Sequences were obtained from naive CD4+ T cells sorted from blood. The subset here: CD45RA+ positively selected. All receptors derive from a man aged 18 to 30 in good health.

The chain links TRBV7-9 to TRBJ2-3; possibly TRBD1 for D (7 bases). This CDR3 spans 14 amino acids. Trimming cost V 2 bases and J 5 bases, with 11 bases left between them. Germline CDR1 SEHNR, CDR2 FQNEAQ (reference sequence). As DNA, the CDR3 is TGTGCCAGCAGCTTATGGCAGGGGGGAGATACGCAGTATTTT. This encodes CASSLWQGGDTQYF.

The CDR3 nucleotides are TGTGCCAGCAGTTACGGAGTAGCGGGTGGCTACGAGCAGTACTTC. It yields the protein CASSYGVAGGYEQYF. This sequence joins TRBV6-5 and TRBJ2-7; 7 nucleotides align to TRBD2. CDR1 MNHEY and CDR2 SVGAGI come from the germline V gene. The CDR3 is 15 residues long. V shed 2 bases, J shed 3 bases, and the junction held 7 bases outside the gene matches.

This clone turned up a few times. The chain has TRBV29-1 and TRBJ2-4; D possibly corresponds to TRBD2 (6 bases). The V end lost 1 base, the J end lost 0 bases, and 16 bases lay between the germline ends. This CDR3 contains 17 residues. The germline gives CDR1 SQVTM, CDR2 ANQGSEA. CDR3 coding DNA: TGCAGCGTTGAAGGGACGGGGGAGTGGCTAGCCAAAAACATTCAGTACTTC. Its protein product is CSVEGTGEWLAKNIQYF.

This sequence joins TRBV10-3 and TRBJ2-2; 8 bases agree with TRBD1. The ends lost 6 bases at V and 6 bases at J; junction bases unmatched: 6. This CDR3 spans 14 amino acids. Looked up from germline, CDR1 is ENHRY and CDR2 is SYGVKD. Here the CDR3 DNA reads TGTGCCATCAGAGGGGACAGGTCGGCCGGGGAGCTGTTTTTT. Protein product: CAIRGDRSAGELFF.

Of note for this clone: One base away lies a much larger clone, so this may be a sequencing read error. This sequence joins TRBV30 and TRBJ1-1; possibly TRBD1 for D (5 bases). CDR3 length equals 13 residues. Germline values: CDR1 GTSNPN, CDR2 SVGIG (reference sequence). V shed 3 bases and J shed 1 base, with 9 bases lying between them. The CDR3, as DNA: TGTGCCTGGAGAGGGGTACAGAACACTGAAGCTTTCTTT. Amino acids: CAWRGVQNTEAFF.

The chain employs TRBV9 and TRBJ2-3; TRBD2 agrees at 10 bases. Germline V gives CDR1 SGDLS, CDR2 YYNGEE. The junction had 7 bases not matched to a gene; V was cut back by 0 bases and J by 0 bases. This CDR3 is 18 amino acids long. The CDR3 sequence is CASSVGAGGTASTDTQYF. CDR3 sequence (DNA): TGTGCCAGCAGCGTAGGAGCGGGGGGGACGGCCAGCACAGATACGCAGTATTTT.

This chain links TRBV4-1 with TRBJ2-4, with D perhaps TRBD2 (5 bases). Looked up from germline, CDR1 is MGHRA and CDR2 is YSYEKL. V was clipped by 1 base and J by 6 bases, with 16 bases between them. The CDR3 sequence is 16 residues long. The CDR3 loop reads CASSQVGPGGVNIQYF. The CDR3 coding sequence is TGCGCCAGCAGCCAAGTGGGCCCAGGAGGAGTAAACATTCAGTACTTC.

The chain joins TRBV10-3 to TRBJ2-5; the match to TRBD2 covers 11 bases. CDR3 length: 14 amino acids. CDR1 is ENHRY and CDR2 is SYGVKD in the germline V gene. The V and J ends lost 5 bases and 3 bases, in that order; junction bases with no gene match: 2. The CDR3 reads CAISQLAGEETQYF. As DNA, the CDR3 is TGTGCCATCAGTCAACTAGCGGGAGAAGAGACCCAGTACTTC.

This chain uses TRBV19 with TRBJ1-5; TRBD1 aligns across 9 bases. V lost 6 bases and J lost 3; bases outside the gene matches: 3. Per the germline V gene, CDR1 is LNHDA and CDR2 is SQIVND (reference sequence). CDR3 size: 14 residues. CDR3 DNA sequence: TGTGCCAGTAGAGGACAGGGGTACAATCAGCCCCAGCATTTT. Its translation: CASRGQGYNQPQHF.

The rearrangement uses TRBV5-6 and TRBJ2-5, with D tentatively TRBD2 (6 bases). The germline V gene encodes CDR1 SGHDT and CDR2 YYEEEE. The CDR3 length is 14 residues. The V end was cut by 4 bases, the J end by 1 base, with 11 bases between. CDR3 in amino acids: CASSLQRVQETQYF. The CDR3 nucleotides read TGTGCCAGCAGCCTGCAGCGGGTCCAAGAGACCCAGTACTTC.

J is TRBJ1-2 and V is TRBV28; D gene ambiguous. Trimming removed 3 bases at V and 1 base at J, with 6 bases between. The CDR3 length is 13 residues. CDR1 and CDR2 from the germline V gene are MDHEN and SYDVKM. The CDR3 spells CASSFNSNYGYTF. The CDR3 DNA reads as TGTGCCAGCAGTTTTAACAGTAACTATGGCTACACCTTC.

This sequence joins TRBV7-8 and TRBJ1-5; TRBD1 matches 9 bases. Germline assignment: CDR1 SGHVS and CDR2 FQNEAQ. The CDR3 is made up of 16 amino acids. Losses at the gene ends were 5 bases for V and 5 bases for J; bases not matched to a gene: 10. CDR3 loop: CASSPHRDRDHQPQHF. The CDR3, as DNA: TGTGCCAGCAGCCCACACCGGGACAGGGACCATCAGCCCCAGCATTTT.

This clone was recorded once. The rearrangement uses TRBV30 and TRBJ2-7, with 7 nucleotides matching TRBD1. Germline trimming cut 3 bases from V and 6 bases from J; bases unmatched to any gene: 8. Germline CDR1 reads GTSNPN; CDR2 reads SVGIG (reference sequence). This CDR3 is built from 13 residues. In DNA, the CDR3 is TGTGCCTGGAGCCGACAGGGAAATGGCGAGCAGTACTTC. Encoded protein: CAWSRQGNGEQYF.

With regard to this clone: Other DNA sequences in this sample translate to the same CDR3. The chain carries TRBV5-6 and TRBJ1-5; D remains unclear. V was trimmed by 0 bases and J by 0 bases, leaving 4 bases between them. The CDR3 extends over 14 amino acids. The germline V gene encodes CDR1 SGHDT and CDR2 YYEEEE. CDR3 sequence (DNA): TGTGCCAGCAGCTTGGCAGGTAGCAATCAGCCCCAGCATTTT. Protein sequence: CASSLAGSNQPQHF.

V gene TRBV7-2 combines with J gene TRBJ2-3; 8 bases align to TRBD2. In germline, CDR1 is SGHTA, CDR2 FQGNSA. The CDR3 spans 15 residues. V was clipped by 1 base and J by 4 bases; unmatched bases: 4. Written as DNA, the CDR3 is TGTGCCAGCAGCTTAGGCGGGACTAGTGCAGATACGCAGTATTTT. This encodes CASSLGGTSADTQYF.

The chain uses TRBV19 and TRBJ2-7; possibly TRBD1 or TRBD2 for D (5 bases each). V lost 3 bases and J lost 3, with 15 bases in between. CDR1 and CDR2 (germline): LNHDA, SQIVND (reference sequence). CDR3 length: 15 amino acids. The CDR3 region has the DNA TGTGCCAGTAGTATGAGGGCAGGGAAGGGCTACGAGCAGTACTTC. This sequence encodes CASSMRAGKGYEQYF.

The chain employs TRBV6-1 and TRBJ1-1; unclear D gene. Germline CDR1 reads MNHNS; CDR2 reads SASEGT. V shed 5 bases and J shed 1 base, with 8 bases lying between them. There are 13 residues in the CDR3. CDR3 protein: CASSYAENTEAFF. CDR3 nucleotides: TGTGCCAGCAGTTATGCGGAGAACACTGAAGCTTTCTTT.

In the case of this clone: Other DNA sequences of this sample code for an identical CDR3. The chain combines TRBV20-1 with TRBJ2-3; D ambiguous. The V and J ends lost 5 bases and 2 bases respectively, with 5 bases between them. Germline V gene lookup returns CDR1 DFQATT and CDR2 SNEGSKA (reference sequence). This CDR3 is built from 11 residues. Here the CDR3 reads CSAGHTDTQYF. Written as DNA, the CDR3 is TGCAGTGCTGGTCACACAGATACGCAGTATTTT.

This chain connects TRBV4-3 to TRBJ2-3, with 8 bases aligning to TRBD2. The CDR3 has 17 amino acids. Germline-derived CDR1 and CDR2 are LGHNA and YSLEER. J gave up 0 bases and V 3 bases, and 8 bases lay outside the gene matches. The CDR3 DNA reads TGCGCCAGCAGCCAGTCCTACGGACTAGCAAGCACAGATACGCAGTATTTT. It yields the protein CASSQSYGLASTDTQYF.

This clone appeared once. The V gene is TRBV10-3, the J gene TRBJ1-2, with TRBD1 matching 7 bases. The V gene's germline CDR1 is ENHRY and CDR2 SYGVKD. The CDR3 is 11 residues long. The junction had 1 base not matched to a gene; V was cut back by 8 bases and J by 4 bases. In DNA form, the CDR3 reads TGTGCCATCCAGGGGGTCTATGGCTACACCTTC. Its translation: CAIQGVYGYTF.

A note on this clone: Distinct nucleotide sequences in the sample also encode this CDR3. The V gene is TRBV18, the J gene TRBJ2-7; 7 positions agree with TRBD1. Germline trimming cut 3 bases from V and 0 bases from J; bases unmatched to any gene: 2. This CDR3 comprises 14 residues. CDR1 is KGHSH, CDR2 LQKENI, per germline. This CDR3 is CASSPWDSSYEQYF. As DNA, the CDR3 is TGTGCCAGCTCACCTTGGGACAGCTCCTACGAGCAGTACTTC.